This T cell receptor (beta chain) was documented in a study of cytomegalovirus exposure and HLA in healthy donors. Study outcomes and limitations: For most TCR sequences rarity was the rule, although some public TCRs occurred in many donors. Most CMV-associated TCR beta chains were later found to appear HLA-restricted. Several of the most significant clusters were apparently associated with common viral pathogens in a later analysis.

Researchers ran the PCR with 60 Vbeta and 13 Jbeta primers. TCRdb keeps only in-frame clones here, not all; method: immunoSEQ multiplex PCR. This table holds some 170,000 clones, 77% found once. Donors had nominal health at sampling but likely had unrecorded immune exposures. Of note for this clone: Its specificity is not known.

Germline V lookup: CDR1 MNHEY, CDR2 SVGAGI. Trimming stripped 0 bases from V and 2 bases from J, with 6 bases between. There are 14 residues in the CDR3. Sequencing was performed on PBMCs. The clonotype originates from a woman in her sixties or seventies in good health and CMV-seropositive. The chain has TRBV6-5 and TRBJ2-3, with D unresolved. Here the CDR3 reads CASSYSEDTDTQYF. CDR3 sequence (DNA): TGTGCCAGCAGTTACTCTGAGGACACAGATACGCAGTATTTT.